The sequence of this TCR beta chain was determined in a study of T cells in localized non-small cell lung cancer. The germline V and J ends were trimmed by 0 bases and 1 base, with 7 bases remaining between them. Germline CDR1 SGHDT, CDR2 YYEEEE. The CDR3 totals 14 residues. General observations from the study: The study linked higher blood T cell density to longer overall survival.

To note about this clone: Its antigen is not identified. Other DNA sequences of this sample code for an identical CDR3.

The table came from immunoSEQ multiplex PCR; TCRdb's copy has only in-frame clones and leaves some out. The sample yields fewer than 50,000 clones, roughly four fifths seen once. The TCR sequence derives from a man aged 35-75 years with stage II lung adenocarcinoma. The J gene is TRBJ1-1, the V gene TRBV5-6, with unresolved D. Sequencing was performed on PBMCs, taken before any cancer treatment. CDR3 DNA sequence: TGTGCCAGCAGCTTGGCTGTTGGGAACACTGAAGCTTTCTTT. Translating gives CASSLAVGNTEAFF.